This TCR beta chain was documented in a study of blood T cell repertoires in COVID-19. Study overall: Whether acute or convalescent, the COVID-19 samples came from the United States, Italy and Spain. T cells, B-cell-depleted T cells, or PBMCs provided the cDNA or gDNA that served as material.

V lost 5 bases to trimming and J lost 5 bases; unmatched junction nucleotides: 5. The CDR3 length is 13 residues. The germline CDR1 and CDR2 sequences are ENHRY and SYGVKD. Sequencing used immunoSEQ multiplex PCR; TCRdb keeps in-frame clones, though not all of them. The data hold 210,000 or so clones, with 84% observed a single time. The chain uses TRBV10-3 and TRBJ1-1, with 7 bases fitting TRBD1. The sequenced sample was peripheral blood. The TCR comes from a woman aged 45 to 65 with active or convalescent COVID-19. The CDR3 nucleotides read TGTGCCATCAGTAGACAGGGTAGGACTGAAGCTTTCTTT. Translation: CAISRQGRTEAFF.